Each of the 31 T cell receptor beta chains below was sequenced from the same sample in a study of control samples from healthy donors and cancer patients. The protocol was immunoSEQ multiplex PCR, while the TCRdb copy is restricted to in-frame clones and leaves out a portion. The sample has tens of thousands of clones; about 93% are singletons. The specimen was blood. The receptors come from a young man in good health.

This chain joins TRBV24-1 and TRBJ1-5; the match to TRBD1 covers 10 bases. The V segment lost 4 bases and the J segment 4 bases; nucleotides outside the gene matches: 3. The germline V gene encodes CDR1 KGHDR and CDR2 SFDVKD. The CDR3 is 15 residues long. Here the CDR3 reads CATSDPGQGNQPQHF. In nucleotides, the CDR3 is TGTGCCACCAGTGACCCGGGACAGGGGAATCAGCCCCAGCATTTT.

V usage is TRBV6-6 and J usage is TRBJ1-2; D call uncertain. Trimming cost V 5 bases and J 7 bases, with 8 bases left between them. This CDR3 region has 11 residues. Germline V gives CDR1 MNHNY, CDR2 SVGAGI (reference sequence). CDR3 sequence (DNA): TGTGCCAGCAGTCGACAAGTTGGCTACACCTTC. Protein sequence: CASSRQVGYTF.

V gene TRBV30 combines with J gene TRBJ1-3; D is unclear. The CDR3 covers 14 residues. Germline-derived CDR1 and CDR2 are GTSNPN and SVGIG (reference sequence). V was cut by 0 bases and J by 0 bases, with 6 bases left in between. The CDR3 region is CAWSVGLSGNTIYF. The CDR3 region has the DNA TGTGCCTGGAGTGTGGGTCTCTCTGGAAACACCATATATTTT.

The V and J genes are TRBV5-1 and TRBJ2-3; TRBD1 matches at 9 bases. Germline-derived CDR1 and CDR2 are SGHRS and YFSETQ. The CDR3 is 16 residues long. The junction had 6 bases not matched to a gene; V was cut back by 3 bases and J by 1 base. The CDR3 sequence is CASSSRTGAGTDTQYF. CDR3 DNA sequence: TGCGCCAGCAGCTCCCGGACAGGGGCTGGCACAGATACGCAGTATTTT. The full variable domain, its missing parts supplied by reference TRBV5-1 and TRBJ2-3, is KAGVTQTPRYLIKTRGQQVTLSCSPISGHRSVSWYQQTPGQGLQFLFEYFSETQRNKGNFPGRFSGRQFSNSRSEMNVSTLELGDSALYLCASSSRTGAGTDTQYFGPGTRLTVL.

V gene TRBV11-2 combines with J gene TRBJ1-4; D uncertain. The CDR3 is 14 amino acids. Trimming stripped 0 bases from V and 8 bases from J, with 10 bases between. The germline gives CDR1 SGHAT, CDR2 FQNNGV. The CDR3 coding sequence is TGTGCCAGCAGCTTAGATGGGCCGATGGAAAAACTGTTTTTT. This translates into CASSLDGPMEKLFF.

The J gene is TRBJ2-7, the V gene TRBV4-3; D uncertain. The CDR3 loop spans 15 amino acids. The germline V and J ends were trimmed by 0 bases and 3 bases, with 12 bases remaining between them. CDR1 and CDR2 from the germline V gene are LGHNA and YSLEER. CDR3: CASSQDLGRSYEQYF. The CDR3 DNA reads TGCGCCAGCAGCCAAGATCTTGGCAGGAGCTACGAGCAGTACTTC.

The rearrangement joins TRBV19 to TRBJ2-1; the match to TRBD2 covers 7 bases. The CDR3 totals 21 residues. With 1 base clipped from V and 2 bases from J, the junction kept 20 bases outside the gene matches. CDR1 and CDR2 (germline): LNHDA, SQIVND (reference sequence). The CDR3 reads CASSIVGSVRAGAMPYNEQFF. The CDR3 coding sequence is TGTGCCAGTAGTATAGTAGGGAGCGTGAGGGCGGGAGCGATGCCCTACAATGAGCAGTTCTTC. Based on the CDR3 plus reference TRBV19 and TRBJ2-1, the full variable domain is DGGITQSPKYLFRKEGQNVTLSCEQNLNHDAMYWYRQDPGQGLRLIYYSQIVNDFQKGDIAEGYSVSREKKESFPLTVTSAQKNPTAFYLCASSIVGSVRAGAMPYNEQFFGPGTRLTVL.

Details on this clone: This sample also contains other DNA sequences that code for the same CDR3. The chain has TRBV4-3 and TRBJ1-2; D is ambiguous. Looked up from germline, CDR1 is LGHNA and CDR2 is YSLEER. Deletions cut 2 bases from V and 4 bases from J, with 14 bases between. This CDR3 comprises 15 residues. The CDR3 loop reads CASSQSVSNFYGYTF. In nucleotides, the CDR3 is TGCGCCAGCAGCCAAAGCGTCAGTAATTTCTATGGCTACACCTTC.

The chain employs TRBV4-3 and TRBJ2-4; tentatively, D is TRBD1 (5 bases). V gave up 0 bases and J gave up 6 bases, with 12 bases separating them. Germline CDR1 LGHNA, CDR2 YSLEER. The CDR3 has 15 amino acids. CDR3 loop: CASSQDGATRNIQYF. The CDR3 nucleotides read TGCGCCAGCAGCCAAGATGGGGCAACCAGAAACATTCAGTACTTC.

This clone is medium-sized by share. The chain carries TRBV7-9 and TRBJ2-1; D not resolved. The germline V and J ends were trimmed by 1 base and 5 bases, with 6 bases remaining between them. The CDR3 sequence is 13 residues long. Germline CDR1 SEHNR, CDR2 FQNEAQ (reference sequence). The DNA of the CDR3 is TGTGCCAGCAGCTTAGTGGATCACAATGAGCAGTTCTTC. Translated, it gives CASSLVDHNEQFF.

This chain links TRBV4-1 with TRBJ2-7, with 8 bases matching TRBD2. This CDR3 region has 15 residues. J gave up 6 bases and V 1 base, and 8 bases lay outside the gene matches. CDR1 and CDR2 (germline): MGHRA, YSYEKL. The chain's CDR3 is CASSQVPAGVGEQYF. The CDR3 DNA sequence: TGCGCCAGCAGCCAAGTTCCAGCGGGAGTAGGCGAGCAGTACTTC.

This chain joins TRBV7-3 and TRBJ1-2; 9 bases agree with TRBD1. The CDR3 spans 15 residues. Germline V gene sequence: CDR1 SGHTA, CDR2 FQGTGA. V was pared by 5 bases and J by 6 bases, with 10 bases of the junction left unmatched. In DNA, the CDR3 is TGTGCCAGCAGCCCGGACAGGGGTAGGGGTGATGGCTACACCTTC. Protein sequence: CASSPDRGRGDGYTF.

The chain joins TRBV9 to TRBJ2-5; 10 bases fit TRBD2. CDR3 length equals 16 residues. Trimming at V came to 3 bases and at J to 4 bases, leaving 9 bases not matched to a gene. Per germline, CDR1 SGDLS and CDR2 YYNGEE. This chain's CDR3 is CASSEGSGGAGETQYF. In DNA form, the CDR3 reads TGTGCCAGCAGCGAGGGAAGCGGGGGGGCCGGAGAGACCCAGTACTTC.

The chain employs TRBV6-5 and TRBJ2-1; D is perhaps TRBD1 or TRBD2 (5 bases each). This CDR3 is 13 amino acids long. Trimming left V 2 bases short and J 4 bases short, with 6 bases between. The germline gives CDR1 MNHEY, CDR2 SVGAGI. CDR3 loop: CASSYEGYNEQFF. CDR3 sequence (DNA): TGTGCCAGCAGTTACGAGGGGTACAATGAGCAGTTCTTC.

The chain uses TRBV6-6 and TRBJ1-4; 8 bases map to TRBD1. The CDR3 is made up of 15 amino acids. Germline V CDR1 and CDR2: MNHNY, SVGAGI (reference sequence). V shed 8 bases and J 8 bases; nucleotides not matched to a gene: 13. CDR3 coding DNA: TGTGCCAGCGCTAGAGTCCGACAGGGGAGGGAAAAACTGTTTTTT. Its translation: CASARVRQGREKLFF.

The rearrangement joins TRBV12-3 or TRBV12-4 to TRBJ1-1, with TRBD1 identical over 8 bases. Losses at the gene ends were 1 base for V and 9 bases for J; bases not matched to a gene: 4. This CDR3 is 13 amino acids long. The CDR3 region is CASSLGTGSQAFF. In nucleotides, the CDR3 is TGTGCCAGCAGTTTAGGGACAGGGAGCCAAGCTTTCTTT.

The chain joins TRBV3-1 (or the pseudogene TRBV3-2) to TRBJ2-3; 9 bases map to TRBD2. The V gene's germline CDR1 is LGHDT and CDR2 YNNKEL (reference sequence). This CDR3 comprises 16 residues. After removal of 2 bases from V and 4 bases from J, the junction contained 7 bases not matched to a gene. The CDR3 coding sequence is TGTGCCAGCAGCCAAAGTCGCGGCGGGAGGGCAGATACGCAGTATTTT. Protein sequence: CASSQSRGGRADTQYF.

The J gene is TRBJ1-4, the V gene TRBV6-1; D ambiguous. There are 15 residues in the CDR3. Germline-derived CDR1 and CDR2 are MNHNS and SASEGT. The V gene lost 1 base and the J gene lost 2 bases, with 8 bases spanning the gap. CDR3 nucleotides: TGTGCCAGCAGTGAAGTGGGTGCTACTAATGAAAAACTGTTTTTT. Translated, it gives CASSEVGATNEKLFF.

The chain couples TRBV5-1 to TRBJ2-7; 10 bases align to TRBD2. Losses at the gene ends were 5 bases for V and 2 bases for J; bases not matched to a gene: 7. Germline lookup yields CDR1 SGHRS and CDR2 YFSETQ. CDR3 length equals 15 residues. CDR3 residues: CASSLDSGRTYEQYF. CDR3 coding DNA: TGCGCCAGCAGTCTCGATAGCGGGAGGACCTACGAGCAGTACTTC.

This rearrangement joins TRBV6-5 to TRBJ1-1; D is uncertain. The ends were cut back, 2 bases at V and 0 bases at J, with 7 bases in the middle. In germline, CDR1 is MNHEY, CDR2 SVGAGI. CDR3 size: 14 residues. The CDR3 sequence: CASSYGTVNTEAFF. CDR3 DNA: TGTGCCAGCAGTTACGGCACAGTGAACACTGAAGCTTTCTTT.

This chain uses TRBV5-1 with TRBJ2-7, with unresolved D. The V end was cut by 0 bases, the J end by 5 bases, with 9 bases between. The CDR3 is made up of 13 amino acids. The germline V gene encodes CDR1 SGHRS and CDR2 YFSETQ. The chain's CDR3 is CASSLDALNEQYF. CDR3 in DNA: TGCGCCAGCAGCTTGGATGCATTAAACGAGCAGTACTTC.

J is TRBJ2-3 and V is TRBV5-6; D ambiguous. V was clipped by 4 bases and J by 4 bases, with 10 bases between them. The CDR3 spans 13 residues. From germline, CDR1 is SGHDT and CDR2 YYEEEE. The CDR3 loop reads CASSQLGADTQYF. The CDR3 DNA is TGTGCCAGCAGCCAATTGGGCGCAGATACGCAGTATTTT.

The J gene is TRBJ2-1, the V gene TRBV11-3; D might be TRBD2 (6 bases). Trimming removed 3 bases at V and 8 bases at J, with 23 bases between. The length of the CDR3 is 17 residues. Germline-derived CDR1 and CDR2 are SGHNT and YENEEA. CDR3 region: CASSFNSPGEGLDEQFF. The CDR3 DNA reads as TGTGCCAGCAGCTTCAATTCCCCGGGAGAAGGCCTGGATGAGCAGTTCTTC.

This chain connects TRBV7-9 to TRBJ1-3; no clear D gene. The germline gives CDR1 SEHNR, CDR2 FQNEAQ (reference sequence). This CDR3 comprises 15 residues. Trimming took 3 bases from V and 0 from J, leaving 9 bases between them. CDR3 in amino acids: CASSFRGLSGNTIYF. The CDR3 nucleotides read TGTGCCAGCAGCTTTCGAGGGCTCTCTGGAAACACCATATATTTT.

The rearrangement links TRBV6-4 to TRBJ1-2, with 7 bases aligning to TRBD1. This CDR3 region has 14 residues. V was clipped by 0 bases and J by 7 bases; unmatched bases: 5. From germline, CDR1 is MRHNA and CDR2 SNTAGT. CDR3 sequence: CASSDSFAGGGYTF. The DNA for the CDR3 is TGTGCCAGCAGTGACTCGTTCGCAGGGGGTGGCTACACCTTC.

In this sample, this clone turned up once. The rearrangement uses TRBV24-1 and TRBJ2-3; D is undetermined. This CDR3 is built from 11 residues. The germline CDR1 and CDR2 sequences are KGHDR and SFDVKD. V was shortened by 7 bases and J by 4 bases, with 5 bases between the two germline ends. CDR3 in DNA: TGTGCCACCAGCTATTCAGATACGCAGTATTTT. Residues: CATSYSDTQYF.

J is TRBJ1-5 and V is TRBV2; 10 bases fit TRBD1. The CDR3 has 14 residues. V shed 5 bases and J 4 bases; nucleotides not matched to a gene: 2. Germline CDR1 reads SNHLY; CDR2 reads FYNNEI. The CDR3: CASSPDRGNQPQHF. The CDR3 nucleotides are TGTGCCAGCAGTCCGGACAGGGGGAATCAGCCCCAGCATTTT.

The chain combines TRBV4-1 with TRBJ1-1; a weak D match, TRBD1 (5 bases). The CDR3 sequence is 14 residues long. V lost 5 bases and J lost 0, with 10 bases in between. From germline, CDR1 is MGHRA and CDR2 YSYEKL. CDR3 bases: TGCGCCAGCAGCTCCCGGGGGATGAACACTGAAGCTTTCTTT. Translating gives CASSSRGMNTEAFF.

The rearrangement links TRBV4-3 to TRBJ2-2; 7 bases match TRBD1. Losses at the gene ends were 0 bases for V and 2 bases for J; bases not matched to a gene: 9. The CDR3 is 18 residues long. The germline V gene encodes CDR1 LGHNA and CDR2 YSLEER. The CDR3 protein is CASSQDVPRQGNTGELFF. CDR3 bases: TGCGCCAGCAGCCAAGATGTACCGAGACAGGGTAACACCGGGGAGCTGTTTTTT.

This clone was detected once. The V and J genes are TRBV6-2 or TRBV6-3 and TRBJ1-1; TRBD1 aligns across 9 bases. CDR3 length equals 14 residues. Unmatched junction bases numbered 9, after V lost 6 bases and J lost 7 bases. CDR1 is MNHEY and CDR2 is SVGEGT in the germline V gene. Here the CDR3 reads CASSQQGALGEAFF. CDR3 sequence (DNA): TGTGCCAGCAGCCAACAGGGGGCACTCGGTGAAGCTTTCTTT.

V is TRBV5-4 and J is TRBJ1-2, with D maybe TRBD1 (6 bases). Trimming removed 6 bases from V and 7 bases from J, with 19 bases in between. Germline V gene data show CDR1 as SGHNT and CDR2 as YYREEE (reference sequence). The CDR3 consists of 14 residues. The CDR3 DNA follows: TGTGCCAGCAACATACAGGGAAAGAGCGGTGGCTACACCTTC. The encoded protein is CASNIQGKSGGYTF.